This T cell receptor beta chain was identified in a study of T-cell memory formation after mild COVID-19. Across the study: TCR clusters were mostly confined to one donor each. Findings of the study overall: Certain responding clones were present in pre-infection memory, suggesting participation of cross-reactive memory. There was a balanced CD4/CD8 profile in clones contracting day 15 to 85, and later expanders leaned CD4+.

For this clonotype: Its specificity is unknown.

Amplification by 5'RACE using constant-segment primers produced TCR alpha and TCR beta cDNA libraries that carried sample barcodes and UMIs. Via MiXCR, TCRdb re-called the 5' RACE reads, giving one row per CDR3 protein. The repertoire holds some 6,800 distinct CDR3 sequences, with 58% as singletons. The germline V gene encodes CDR1 SQVTM and CDR2 ANQGSEA. Trimming took 3 bases from V and 0 from J, leaving 8 bases between them. The CDR3 consists of 13 residues. The receptor's source is an adult who had mild COVID-19 (a few samples of this study predate the infection). Cell type and time point are not known. Sequenced input: PBMCs or a T cell subset sorted from them (not recorded which). The chain couples TRBV29-1 to TRBJ2-5; no reliable D call. The CDR3 coding sequence is TGCAGCGTTGATGGCAAGAACCAAGAGACCCAGTACTTC. This sequence encodes CSVDGKNQETQYF.